This T cell receptor (beta chain) was identified in a study of blood T cell repertoires in COVID-19. Study information: Sites across the United States, Italy and Spain contributed samples from acute and convalescent COVID-19. PBMCs, B-cell-depleted T cells, or T cells provided the cDNA or gDNA that made up the material.

Original data processing: Nucleated cell number was recorded as an estimate derived from reference gene primer amplification. The table came from immunoSEQ multiplex PCR; TCRdb's copy has only in-frame clones and leaves some out. That table is the source of V, J and clone size, and D and trimming were worked out from the DNA. The sample has around 230,000 clones, 80% to 90% seen once; the top ten hold roughly 2.7%. The CDR3 is made up of 15 amino acids. V shed 3 bases, J shed 7 bases, and the junction held 7 bases outside the gene matches. Looked up from germline, CDR1 is MDHEN and CDR2 is SYDVKM. The receptor was isolated from a woman aged 35 to 49 with active or convalescent COVID-19. V and J are TRBV28 and TRBJ1-5; 9 nucleotides match TRBD1. Material for sequencing was peripheral blood. This CDR3 is CASSLETGGGQPQHF. The DNA for the CDR3 is TGTGCCAGCAGTTTGGAAACAGGGGGCGGGCAGCCCCAGCATTTT.